The 9 T cell receptor beta chains reported below all come from one sample, sequenced in a study of blood T cell repertoires in COVID-19 (dated by TCRdb to 2018 to 2021). Library method: the immunoSEQ multiplex PCR assay. Sourced from immuneACCESS, this table was stored by TCRdb with only in-frame sequences that have V and J called. A share of the clones is absent; for the studies checked, an unresolved V gene accounts for under half, and the remainder has no known explanation. The sample has about 95,000 clones on record, about 89% of them singletons. More than 4.5% of the sample is held by the ten biggest clonotypes. Sequencing was performed on peripheral blood. The receptors derive from a man between 60 and 75 years old with COVID-19, enrolled during active disease.

The chain joins TRBV19 to TRBJ2-5; a weak D match, TRBD2 (6 bases). The CDR3 contains 13 residues. V lost 5 bases to trimming and J lost 5 bases, with 12 bases between them. Germline V gene lookup returns CDR1 LNHDA and CDR2 SQIVND (reference sequence). CDR3 DNA: TGTGCCAGTAGTTCCGCGGGGCGGGAGACCCAGTACTTC. Translated: CASSSAGRETQYF.

The V call is TRBV15, the J call TRBJ2-7; D is uncertain. Germline values: CDR1 LNHNV, CDR2 YYDKDF (reference sequence). The V end was cut by 0 bases, the J end by 0 bases, with 9 bases between. This CDR3 spans 15 amino acids. CDR3 sequence reads: CATSRDRDSSYEQYF. CDR3 coding DNA: TGTGCCACCAGCAGAGATAGAGACTCCTCCTACGAGCAGTACTTC.

The chain is built from TRBV6-2 or TRBV6-3 and TRBJ2-1, with 10 positions matching TRBD2. The CDR3 runs 16 residues. CDR1 MNHEY and CDR2 SVGEGT come from the germline V gene. The V gene end was trimmed by 4 bases and the J gene end by 4 bases; junction bases not matched to a gene: 7. The CDR3 nucleotides are TGTGCCAGCAGTTCCTTGGGACTAGCGCTATACAATGAGCAGTTCTTC. Its protein is CASSSLGLALYNEQFF.

About this clone itself: A much bigger clone sits one base away, suggesting this may be a read error. Here the CDR3 DNA reads TGTGCCAGCAGCTTGGCTAGCGTTTCCTACGAGCAGTACTTC. Encoded protein: CASSLASVSYEQYF. The chain links TRBV5-5 to TRBJ2-7; TRBD2 is a possible D gene (6 bases). CDR3 length: 14 amino acids. CDR1 and CDR2 (germline): SGHKS, YYEKEE (reference sequence). Trimming stripped 0 bases from V and 1 base from J, with 8 bases between.

The V gene is TRBV6-1, the J gene TRBJ1-2; the D is unclear. V dropped 3 bases and J dropped 2 bases, with 10 bases sitting between them. Germline V lookup: CDR1 MNHNS, CDR2 SASEGT. The CDR3 has 14 amino acids. CDR3: CASSDPEPNYGYTF. The CDR3 region has the DNA TGTGCCAGCAGTGACCCCGAGCCGAACTATGGCTACACCTTC.

J is TRBJ1-5 and V is TRBV7-9; no reliable D call. The ends were cut back, 4 bases at V and 3 bases at J, with 13 bases in the middle. Germline CDR1 is SEHNR and CDR2 is FQNEAQ (reference sequence). CDR3 size: 15 residues. CDR3 region: CASSSYGESNQPQHF. The DNA for the CDR3 is TGTGCCAGCAGCTCCTACGGGGAATCCAATCAGCCCCAGCATTTT.

This clone was detected only once. The J gene is TRBJ2-5, the V gene TRBV29-1, with TRBD2 identical over 8 bases. J was trimmed by 4 bases and V by 1 base; bases with no gene match: 14. CDR3 length equals 17 residues. Per the germline V gene, CDR1 is SQVTM and CDR2 is ANQGSEA. CDR3: CSVEGRRGAGDGETQYF. The CDR3 DNA is TGCAGCGTTGAAGGTCGGCGGGGGGCAGGGGATGGAGAGACCCAGTACTTC.

CDR3 in DNA: TGTGCCAGCAGCTCGGGACAGGGGTACACTGAAGCTTTCTTT. Its translation: CASSSGQGYTEAFF. V and J are TRBV5-6 and TRBJ1-1, with TRBD1 matching 10 bases. V lost 3 bases and J lost 3; bases outside the gene matches: 2. The germline gives CDR1 SGHDT, CDR2 YYEEEE. The CDR3 loop spans 14 amino acids.

The gene calls are TRBV30 and TRBJ1-6; perhaps TRBD1 as D (6 bases). The germline CDR1 and CDR2 sequences are GTSNPN and SVGIG (reference sequence). CDR3 length: 12 amino acids. V was cut by 4 bases and J by 10 bases, with 11 bases left in between. The CDR3 here is CAWNRVDSPLHF. The CDR3 DNA sequence: TGTGCCTGGAACAGGGTGGACTCACCCCTCCACTTT.